Presented here are 27 T cell receptor beta chains from one specimen sequenced in a study of cytomegalovirus exposure and HLA in healthy donors. In the PCR, 60 Vbeta and 13 Jbeta primers were used. Profiled with immunoSEQ multiplex PCR; TCRdb holds only in-frame clones, not every one. This repertoire includes some 39,000 clones. The specimen sequenced was PBMCs. Receptors were obtained from a man between 25 and 39 years old in good health and CMV-seronegative.

V and J are TRBV19 and TRBJ1-2; possibly TRBD1 for D (5 bases). Germline V gives CDR1 LNHDA, CDR2 SQIVND (reference sequence). The CDR3 length is 14 residues. V lost 4 bases and J 2 bases, leaving 11 bases between the germline ends. CDR3 in DNA: TGTGCCAGTAGTAGGAGGGGACTGAACTATGGCTACACCTTC. Translation gives CASSRRGLNYGYTF.

CDR3 residues: CAWLAGTDTQYF. The CDR3 region has the DNA TGTGCCTGGCTAGCGGGCACAGATACGCAGTATTTT. The rearrangement links TRBV30 to TRBJ2-3; 7 nucleotides match TRBD2. The CDR3 covers 12 residues. Germline lookup yields CDR1 GTSNPN and CDR2 SVGIG (reference sequence). V dropped 5 bases and J dropped 1; count of bases not matched to a gene: 0.

The V call is TRBV28, the J call TRBJ1-2, with no clear D. There are 15 residues in the CDR3. V lost 5 bases, J lost 2 bases, and 15 bases lay in between. The V gene's germline CDR1 is MDHEN and CDR2 SYDVKM. The CDR3 nucleotides read TGTGCCAGCAGTCCTGGTCCGGAGAGAAACTATGGCTACACCTTC. Translated, it gives CASSPGPERNYGYTF.

This chain connects TRBV27 to TRBJ1-1, with a tentative D call TRBD1 (6 bases). The CDR3 runs to 12 residues. Germline CDR1 is MNHEY and CDR2 is SMNVEV (reference sequence). Trimming stripped 2 bases from V and 5 bases from J, with 6 bases between. CDR3 DNA sequence: TGTGCCAGCAGTTTAAGGGGGACTGAAGCTTTCTTT. It translates to CASSLRGTEAFF.

The rearrangement joins TRBV5-8 to TRBJ1-1, with 7 bases identical to TRBD1. CDR3 size: 14 residues. In germline, CDR1 is SGHTS, CDR2 YDEGEE. V lost 3 bases, J lost 7 bases, and 9 bases stayed unmatched. The CDR3 coding sequence is TGTGCCAGCAGCTCGAGGACAGGACAGAGTGAAGCTTTCTTT. It codes for CASSSRTGQSEAFF. Based on the CDR3 plus reference TRBV5-8 and TRBJ1-1, the full variable domain is EAGVTQSPTHLIKTRGQQATLRCSPISGHTSVYWYQQALGLGLQFLLWYDEGEERNRGNFPPRFSGRQFPNYSSELNVNALELEDSALYLCASSSRTGQSEAFFGQGTRLTVV.

The chain joins TRBV12-5 to TRBJ2-7; 13 bases match TRBD2. Per the germline V gene, CDR1 is LGHNT and CDR2 is FRNRAP. J lost 3 bases, V lost 6 bases, and 8 bases had no gene match. This CDR3 region has 16 residues. CDR3 DNA: TGTGCTAGTGGGCCCGGAACTAGCGGGGGGGACTACGAGCAGTACTTC. This gives the protein CASGPGTSGGDYEQYF.

The rearrangement joins TRBV28 to TRBJ2-2, with D possibly TRBD1 on 6 matching bases. With 2 bases removed from V and 5 bases from J, the gap between germline ends came to 12 bases. The CDR3 runs to 15 residues. Germline lookup yields CDR1 MDHEN and CDR2 SYDVKM. The DNA of the CDR3 is TGTGCCAGCAGTTTACCCGGACAGACAACCGGGGAGCTGTTTTTT. Residues: CASSLPGQTTGELFF.

The genes are TRBV10-2 and TRBJ1-1; D unclear. The CDR3 loop spans 13 amino acids. The V end lost 8 bases, the J end lost 0 bases, and 10 bases lay between the germline ends. Germline CDR1 and CDR2: WSHSY and SAAADI. CDR3 nucleotide sequence: TGCGCCAGCCGGGTGCGGATGAACACTGAAGCTTTCTTT. Protein: CASRVRMNTEAFF.

Frequency places this clone as medium-sized (0.01 to 0.1%). The chain couples TRBV19 to TRBJ2-1; 12 nucleotides agree with TRBD2. This CDR3 is 15 amino acids long. The ends lost 2 bases at V and 7 bases at J; junction bases unmatched: 3. From germline, CDR1 is LNHDA and CDR2 SQIVND (reference sequence). CDR3 nucleotide sequence: TGTGCCAGTAGTATACGGACTAGCGGGACAAATGAGCAGTTCTTC. This sequence encodes CASSIRTSGTNEQFF.

The V and J genes are TRBV6-5 and TRBJ1-3, with D uncertain. Germline CDR1 reads MNHEY; CDR2 reads SVGAGI. This CDR3 has 13 amino acids. V lost 4 bases, J lost 4 bases, and 8 bases lay in between. CDR3 in DNA: TGTGCCAGCAGTTCCATCGGGGGAAACACCATATATTTT. Its protein product is CASSSIGGNTIYF.

The V and J genes are TRBV5-4 and TRBJ1-1, with D tentatively TRBD1 (6 bases). The CDR3 is made up of 14 amino acids. Looked up from germline, CDR1 is SGHNT and CDR2 is YYREEE (reference sequence). The ends were cut back, 1 base at V and 0 bases at J, with 7 bases in the middle. The CDR3 region has the DNA TGTGCCAGCAGCTTGAAGGGGGTGAACACTGAAGCTTTCTTT. The encoded protein is CASSLKGVNTEAFF.

The chain recombines TRBV20-1 with TRBJ2-7; D unresolved. CDR3 size: 11 residues. Germline CDR1 reads DFQATT; CDR2 reads SNEGSKA (reference sequence). The V and J ends lost 5 bases and 3 bases respectively, with 8 bases between them. CDR3 DNA: TGCAGTGCTTTCGCGGACTACGAGCAGTACTTC. Its translation is CSAFADYEQYF.

This rearrangement joins TRBV4-3 to TRBJ2-1; D gene unclear. The V gene's germline CDR1 is LGHNA and CDR2 YSLEER. The CDR3 contains 14 residues. V gave up 4 bases and J gave up 5 bases, with 12 bases separating them. The CDR3 here is CASSRGELDNEQFF. The CDR3 coding sequence is TGCGCCAGCAGCCGCGGAGAATTGGACAATGAGCAGTTCTTC.

This clone counts as medium-sized by frequency. V is TRBV4-1 and J is TRBJ1-6, with 8 bases that match TRBD1. CDR3 length: 17 residues. The germline CDR1 and CDR2 sequences are MGHRA and YSYEKL. V shed 1 base and J 0 bases; nucleotides not matched to a gene: 2. The CDR3 spells CASSQVGQGSYNSPLHF. DNA of the CDR3: TGCGCCAGCAGCCAAGTCGGACAGGGCTCCTATAATTCACCCCTCCACTTT.

CDR3 nucleotide sequence: TGTGCCAGCAGTGAGACACTTGAAGCTTTCTTT. Protein product: CASSETLEAFF. The chain employs TRBV6-1 and TRBJ1-1; D is ambiguous. The CDR3 is made up of 11 amino acids. Germline-derived CDR1 and CDR2 are MNHNS and SASEGT. Trimming took off 3 bases at V and 7 bases at J, with 6 bases between the two ends.

The chain is built from TRBV6-1 and TRBJ2-1, with TRBD1 matching 11 bases. Germline V gene data show CDR1 as MNHNS and CDR2 as SASEGT. V lost 8 bases and J lost 4; bases outside the gene matches: 7. The CDR3 spans 15 residues. CDR3 loop: CASATGQGGYNEQFF. The CDR3 coding sequence is TGTGCCAGCGCGACGGGACAGGGGGGTTACAATGAGCAGTTCTTC.

The J gene is TRBJ2-4, the V gene TRBV7-2; 7 bases agree with TRBD1. Trimming at V came to 5 bases and at J to 7 bases, leaving 11 bases not matched to a gene. The germline CDR1 and CDR2 sequences are SGHTA and FQGNSA. The CDR3 consists of 15 residues. The CDR3 coding sequence is TGTGCCAGCAGCCACCGTCGACAGGGATATAACATTCAGTACTTC. This gives the protein CASSHRRQGYNIQYF.

The chain combines TRBV4-2 with TRBJ2-7; possible D gene TRBD1, 6 bases. V was cut by 0 bases and J by 0 bases, with 12 bases left in between. Germline lookup yields CDR1 LGHNA and CDR2 YNFKEQ. This CDR3 has 16 residues. CDR3: CASSQDQGTPSYEQYF. CDR3 nucleotides: TGTGCCAGCAGCCAAGATCAGGGGACGCCCTCCTACGAGCAGTACTTC.

V usage is TRBV27 and J usage is TRBJ1-1, with 8 bases matching TRBD1. After removal of 2 bases from V and 5 bases from J, the junction contained 4 bases not matched to a gene. Germline CDR1 reads MNHEY; CDR2 reads SMNVEV (reference sequence). This CDR3 spans 14 amino acids. The CDR3 protein is CASSLTGGRTEAFF. The CDR3 nucleotides are TGTGCCAGCAGTTTAACAGGGGGAAGGACTGAAGCTTTCTTT.

The V gene is TRBV11-2, the J gene TRBJ2-5, with 9 positions matching TRBD1. V dropped 5 bases and J dropped 5; count of bases not matched to a gene: 12. CDR3 length: 16 residues. Germline values: CDR1 SGHAT, CDR2 FQNNGV. CDR3 DNA sequence: TGTGCCAGCAGCCCCTCGGACAGGGGTCTATACGAGACCCAGTACTTC. Protein: CASSPSDRGLYETQYF.

The chain combines TRBV5-4 with TRBJ1-2; the match to TRBD1 covers 7 bases. Trimming cost V 8 bases and J 4 bases; bases outside gene matches: 5. The germline gives CDR1 SGHNT, CDR2 YYREEE (reference sequence). This CDR3 is 12 amino acids long. This CDR3 is CASTGASYGYTF. DNA of the CDR3: TGTGCCAGTACAGGGGCCTCCTATGGCTACACCTTC.

V usage is TRBV27 and J usage is TRBJ1-5, with D unclear. The V and J ends lost 3 bases and 3 bases respectively, with 12 bases between them. The CDR3 length is 15 residues. Germline lookup yields CDR1 MNHEY and CDR2 SMNVEV (reference sequence). In nucleotides, the CDR3 is TGTGCCAGCAGTTTTTCCAGAAACTACAATCAGCCCCAGCATTTT. Translating gives CASSFSRNYNQPQHF.

The chain recombines TRBV27 with TRBJ1-5; 8 bases line up with TRBD1. Germline V gene sequence: CDR1 MNHEY, CDR2 SMNVEV (reference sequence). The CDR3 covers 15 residues. V lost 5 bases, J lost 4 bases, and 7 bases stayed unmatched. CDR3 in amino acids: CASSPTGQGNQPQHF. DNA for the CDR3: TGTGCCAGCAGTCCCACCGGACAGGGTAATCAGCCCCAGCATTTT.

This chain links TRBV2 with TRBJ2-1; 7 nucleotides agree with TRBD2. CDR3 length: 12 amino acids. After removal of 10 bases from V and 6 bases from J, the junction contained 6 bases not matched to a gene. CDR1 is SNHLY, CDR2 FYNNEI, per germline. This CDR3 reads CAIPGLLNEQFF. The CDR3 DNA sequence: TGTGCCATCCCGGGACTACTCAATGAGCAGTTCTTC. The full variable domain, in which reference TRBV2 and TRBJ2-1 provide the parts outside the CDR3, is EPEVTQTPSHQVTQMGQEVILRCVPISNHLYFYWYRQILGQKVEFLVSFYNNEISEKSEIFDDQFSVERPDGSNFTLKIRSTKLEDSAMYFCAIPGLLNEQFFGPGTRLTVL.

The rearrangement uses TRBV10-3 and TRBJ1-3; 9 bases fit TRBD1. The CDR3 runs to 13 residues. Per the germline V gene, CDR1 is ENHRY and CDR2 is SYGVKD. The V segment lost 4 bases and the J segment 11 bases; nucleotides outside the gene matches: 6. The CDR3 region has the DNA TGTGCCATCAGTGCCGGGACAGGGAGCCCCATATATTTT. This translates into CAISAGTGSPIYF.

The genes are TRBV4-1 and TRBJ1-5; TRBD1 matches at 7 bases. Germline trimming cut 5 bases from V and 3 bases from J; bases unmatched to any gene: 10. This CDR3 spans 16 amino acids. The germline V gene encodes CDR1 MGHRA and CDR2 YSYEKL. The CDR3 bases are TGCGCCAGCAGCACCGAGCCGGGACAGAACAATCAGCCCCAGCATTTT. The encoded protein is CASSTEPGQNNQPQHF.

The genes are TRBV25-1 and TRBJ1-1; D is possibly TRBD1 (5 bases). V was clipped by 2 bases and J by 5 bases, with 6 bases between them. This CDR3 spans 12 amino acids. The germline CDR1 and CDR2 sequences are MGHDK and SYGVNS. The CDR3 DNA reads as TGTGCCAGCAGTGAAGGGGGGACTGAAGCTTTCTTT. Translating gives CASSEGGTEAFF. The variable domain in full, completed from reference TRBV25-1 and TRBJ1-1, reads EADIYQTPRYLVIGTGKKITLECSQTMGHDKMYWYQQDPGMELHLIHYSYGVNSTEKGDLSSESTVSRIRTEHFPLTLESARPSHTSQYLCASSEGGTEAFFGQGTRLTVV.